Included here is one T cell receptor (beta chain) sequence, with context. Its antigen is as yet unknown. MiXCR, applied by TCRdb to the RT-PCR reads, yields one record per CDR3 protein. The sample yields 630,000 or so distinct CDR3 sequences, 15% to 19% seen once. J lost 5 bases, V lost 2 bases, and 2 bases had no gene match. The CDR3 contains 13 residues. The data derive from a study of response to subunit inactivated influenza vaccine. The study, taken as a whole, reports: Each seasonal flu vaccination may recruit only limited new T cells, authors suggested.

The sequence was collected from a man in his fifties who received an inactivated influenza vaccine. The sample here was PBMCs from blood, taken less than 13 days after vaccination. The V gene is TRBV12-3 or TRBV12-4, the J gene TRBJ2-7; 8 nucleotides line up with TRBD2. Here the CDR3 reads CASSLRAGDEQYF. In DNA form, the CDR3 reads TGTGCCAGCAGTTTAAGAGCGGGAGACGAGCAGTACTTC.